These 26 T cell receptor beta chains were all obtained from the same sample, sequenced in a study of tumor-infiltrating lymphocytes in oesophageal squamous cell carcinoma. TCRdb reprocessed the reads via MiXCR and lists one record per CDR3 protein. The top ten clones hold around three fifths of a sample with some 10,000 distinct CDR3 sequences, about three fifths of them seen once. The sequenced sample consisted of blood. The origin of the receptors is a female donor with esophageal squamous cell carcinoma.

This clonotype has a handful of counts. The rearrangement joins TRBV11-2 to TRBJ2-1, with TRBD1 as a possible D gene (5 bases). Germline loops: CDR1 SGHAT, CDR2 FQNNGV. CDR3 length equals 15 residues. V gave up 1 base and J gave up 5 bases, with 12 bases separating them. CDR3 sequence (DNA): TGTGCCAGCAGCTTAGGGGCCAACAGGAACAATGAGCAGTTCTTC. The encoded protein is CASSLGANRNNEQFF.

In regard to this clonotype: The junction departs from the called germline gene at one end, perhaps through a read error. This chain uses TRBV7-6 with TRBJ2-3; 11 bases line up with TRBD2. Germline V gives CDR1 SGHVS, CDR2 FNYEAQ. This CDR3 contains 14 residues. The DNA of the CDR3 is TGTGCTAGCAGCTCGGGACTAGCGGCAGATACGCAGTATTTT. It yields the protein CASSSGLAADTQYF.

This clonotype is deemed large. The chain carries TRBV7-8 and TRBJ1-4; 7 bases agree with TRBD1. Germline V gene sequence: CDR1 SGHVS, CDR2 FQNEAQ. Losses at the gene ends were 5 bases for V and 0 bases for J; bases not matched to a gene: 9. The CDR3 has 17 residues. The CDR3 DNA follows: TGTGCCAGCAGCCCAATGACAGGGCTTACAACTAATGAAAAACTGTTTTTT. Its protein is CASSPMTGLTTNEKLFF.

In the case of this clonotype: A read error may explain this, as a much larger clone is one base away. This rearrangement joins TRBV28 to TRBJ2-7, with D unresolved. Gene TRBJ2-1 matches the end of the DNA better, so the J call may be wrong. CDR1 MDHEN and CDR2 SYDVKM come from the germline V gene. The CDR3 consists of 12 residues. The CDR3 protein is CATTTLSYEQFF. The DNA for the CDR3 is TGTGCCACCACAACGCTTTCCTACGAGCAGTTCTTC.

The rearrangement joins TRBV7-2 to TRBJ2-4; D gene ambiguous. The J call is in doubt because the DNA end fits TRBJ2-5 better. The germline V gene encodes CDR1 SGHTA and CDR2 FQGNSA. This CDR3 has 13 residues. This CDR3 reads CASSALTQETQYF. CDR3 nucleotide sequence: TGTGCCAGCAGCGCTTTGACCCAAGAGACCCAGTACTTC.

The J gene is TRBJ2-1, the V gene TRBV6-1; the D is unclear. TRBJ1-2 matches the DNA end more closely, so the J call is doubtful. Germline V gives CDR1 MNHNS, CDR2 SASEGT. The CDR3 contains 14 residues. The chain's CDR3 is CASSARWRDYGYTF. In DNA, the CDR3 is TGTGCCAGCAGTGCTCGGTGGAGGGACTATGGCTACACCTTC.

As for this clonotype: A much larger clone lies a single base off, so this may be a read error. The CDR3 is CASSWGGGSGNTGELFF. For the CDR3, the DNA is TGCGCCAGCAGCTGGGGAGGCGGGAGCGGTAACACCGGGGAGCTGTTTTTT. The chain carries TRBV5-1 and TRBJ2-2, with 7 bases aligning to TRBD2. V shed 3 bases and J 2 bases; nucleotides not matched to a gene: 10. The CDR3 spans 17 residues. Germline V gene lookup returns CDR1 SGHRS and CDR2 YFSETQ.

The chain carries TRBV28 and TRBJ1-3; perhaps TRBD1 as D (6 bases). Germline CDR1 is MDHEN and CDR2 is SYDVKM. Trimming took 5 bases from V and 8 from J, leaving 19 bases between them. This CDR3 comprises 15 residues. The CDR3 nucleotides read TGTGCCAGCAGTGCCTCACAGGGTATGGAGGACACCATATATTTT. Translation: CASSASQGMEDTIYF.

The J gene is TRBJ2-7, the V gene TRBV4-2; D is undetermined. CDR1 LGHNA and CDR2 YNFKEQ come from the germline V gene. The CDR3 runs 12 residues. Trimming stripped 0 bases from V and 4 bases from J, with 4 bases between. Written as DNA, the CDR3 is TGTGCCAGCAGCCAAGACGCTTACGAGCAGTACTTC. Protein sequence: CASSQDAYEQYF.

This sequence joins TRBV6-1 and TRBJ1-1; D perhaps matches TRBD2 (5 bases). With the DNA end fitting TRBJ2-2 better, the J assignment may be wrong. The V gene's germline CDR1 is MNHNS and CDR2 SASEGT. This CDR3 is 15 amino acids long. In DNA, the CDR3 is TGTGCCAGCAGGTCCGTCGGAGGTTACACCGGGGAGCTGTTTTTT. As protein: CASRSVGGYTGELFF.

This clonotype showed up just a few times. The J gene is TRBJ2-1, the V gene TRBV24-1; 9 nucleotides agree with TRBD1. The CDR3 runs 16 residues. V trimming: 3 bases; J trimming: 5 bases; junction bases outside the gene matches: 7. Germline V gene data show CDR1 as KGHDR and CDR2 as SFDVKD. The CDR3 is CATSDMGTGNDNEQFF. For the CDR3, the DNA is TGTGCCACCAGTGATATGGGGACAGGGAACGACAATGAGCAGTTCTTC.

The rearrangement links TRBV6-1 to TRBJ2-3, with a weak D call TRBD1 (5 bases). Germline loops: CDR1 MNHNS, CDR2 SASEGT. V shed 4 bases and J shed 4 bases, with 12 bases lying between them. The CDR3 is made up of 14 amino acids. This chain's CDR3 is CASSVQGAADTQYF. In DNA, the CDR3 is TGTGCCAGCAGTGTCCAGGGTGCGGCAGATACGCAGTATTTT.

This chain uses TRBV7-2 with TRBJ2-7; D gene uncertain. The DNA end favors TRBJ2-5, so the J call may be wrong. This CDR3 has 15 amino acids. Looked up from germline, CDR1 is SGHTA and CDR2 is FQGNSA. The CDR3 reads CASSLVPNPAETQYF. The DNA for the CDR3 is TGTGCCAGCAGCTTAGTCCCGAATCCCGCGGAGACCCAGTACTTC.

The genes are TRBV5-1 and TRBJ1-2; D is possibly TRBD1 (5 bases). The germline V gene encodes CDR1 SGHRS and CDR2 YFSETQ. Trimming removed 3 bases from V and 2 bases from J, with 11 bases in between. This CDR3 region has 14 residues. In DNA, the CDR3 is TGCGCCAGCAGCTACACCGGGACCAACTATGGCTACACCTTC. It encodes CASSYTGTNYGYTF.

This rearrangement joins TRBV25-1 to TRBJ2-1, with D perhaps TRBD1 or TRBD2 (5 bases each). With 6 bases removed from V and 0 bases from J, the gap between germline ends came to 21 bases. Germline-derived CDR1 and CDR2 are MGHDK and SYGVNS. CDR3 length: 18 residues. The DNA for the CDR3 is TGTGCCAGCAGACCAAATTTGGGACCTACCGACTCCTACAATGAGCAGTTCTTC. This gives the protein CASRPNLGPTDSYNEQFF.

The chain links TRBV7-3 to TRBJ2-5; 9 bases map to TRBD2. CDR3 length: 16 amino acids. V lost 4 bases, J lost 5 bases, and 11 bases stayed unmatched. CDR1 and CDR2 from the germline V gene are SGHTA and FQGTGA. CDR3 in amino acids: CASSSLSGRGKETQYF. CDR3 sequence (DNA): TGTGCCAGCAGCTCACTTAGCGGGAGAGGGAAGGAGACCCAGTACTTC.

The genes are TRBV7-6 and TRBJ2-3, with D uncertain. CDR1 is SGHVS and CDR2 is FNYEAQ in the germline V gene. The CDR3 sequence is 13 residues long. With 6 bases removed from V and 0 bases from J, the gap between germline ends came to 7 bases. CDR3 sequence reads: CASSGPSTDTQYF. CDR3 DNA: TGTGCCAGCAGTGGTCCTAGCACAGATACGCAGTATTTT.

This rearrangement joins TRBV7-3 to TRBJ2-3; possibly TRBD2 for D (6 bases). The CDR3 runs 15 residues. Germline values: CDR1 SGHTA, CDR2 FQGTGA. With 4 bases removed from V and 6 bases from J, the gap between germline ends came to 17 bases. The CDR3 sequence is CASSSHSSAGDTQYF. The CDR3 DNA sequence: TGTGCCAGCAGCTCCCATTCCAGCGCGGGGGATACGCAGTATTTT.

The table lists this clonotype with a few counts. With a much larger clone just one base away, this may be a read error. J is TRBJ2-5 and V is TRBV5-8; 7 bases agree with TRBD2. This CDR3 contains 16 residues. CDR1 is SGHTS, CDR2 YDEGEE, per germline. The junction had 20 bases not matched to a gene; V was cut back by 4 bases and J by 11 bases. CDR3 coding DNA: TGTGCCAGCAGCCCGAATTTTGGCGGGAGTGGCAATGAGCAGTACTTC. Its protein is CASSPNFGGSGNEQYF.

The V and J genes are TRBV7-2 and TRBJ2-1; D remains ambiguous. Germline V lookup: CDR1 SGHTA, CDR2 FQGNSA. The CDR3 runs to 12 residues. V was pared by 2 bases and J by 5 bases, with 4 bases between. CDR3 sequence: CASSLRDNEQFF. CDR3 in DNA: TGTGCCAGCAGCTTAAGGGACAATGAGCAGTTCTTC.

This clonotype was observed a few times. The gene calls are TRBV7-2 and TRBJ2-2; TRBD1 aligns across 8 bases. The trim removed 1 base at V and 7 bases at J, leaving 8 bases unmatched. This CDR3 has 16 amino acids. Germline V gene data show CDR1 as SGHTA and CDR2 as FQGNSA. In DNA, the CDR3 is TGTGCCAGCAGCTTAGGAGGACAGGGTTCGGGCGGGGAGCTGTTTTTT. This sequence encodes CASSLGGQGSGGELFF.

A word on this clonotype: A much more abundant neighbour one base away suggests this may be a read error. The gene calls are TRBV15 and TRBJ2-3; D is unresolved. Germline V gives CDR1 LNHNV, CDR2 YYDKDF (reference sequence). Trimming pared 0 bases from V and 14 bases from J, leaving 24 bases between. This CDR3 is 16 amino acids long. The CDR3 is CATSRDVGQVGEKLYF. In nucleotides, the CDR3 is TGTGCCACCAGCAGAGATGTTGGGCAGGTGGGCGAAAAACTGTATTTT.

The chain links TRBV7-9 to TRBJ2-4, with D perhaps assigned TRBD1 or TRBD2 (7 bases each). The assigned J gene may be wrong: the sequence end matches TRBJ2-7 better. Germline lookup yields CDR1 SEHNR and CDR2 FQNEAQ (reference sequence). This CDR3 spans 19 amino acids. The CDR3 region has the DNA TGTGCCAGCAGCTCTCCGCGGCGCGGGGGACAGCCTACCACCTACGAGCAGTACTTC. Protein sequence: CASSSPRRGGQPTTYEQYF.

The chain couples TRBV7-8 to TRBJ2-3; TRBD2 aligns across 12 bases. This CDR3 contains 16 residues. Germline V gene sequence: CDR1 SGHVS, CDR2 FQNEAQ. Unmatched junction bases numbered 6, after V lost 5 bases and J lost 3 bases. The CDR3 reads CASSRWTSGNTDTQYF. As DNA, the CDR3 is TGTGCCAGCAGCAGATGGACTAGCGGGAATACAGATACGCAGTATTTT.

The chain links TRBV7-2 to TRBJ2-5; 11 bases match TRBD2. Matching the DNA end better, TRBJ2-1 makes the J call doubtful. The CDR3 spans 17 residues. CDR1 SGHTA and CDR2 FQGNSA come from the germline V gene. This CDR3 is CASSLRLAGGDYNEQFF. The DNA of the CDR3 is TGTGCCAGCAGCTTAAGGCTAGCGGGAGGTGATTACAATGAGCAGTTCTTC.

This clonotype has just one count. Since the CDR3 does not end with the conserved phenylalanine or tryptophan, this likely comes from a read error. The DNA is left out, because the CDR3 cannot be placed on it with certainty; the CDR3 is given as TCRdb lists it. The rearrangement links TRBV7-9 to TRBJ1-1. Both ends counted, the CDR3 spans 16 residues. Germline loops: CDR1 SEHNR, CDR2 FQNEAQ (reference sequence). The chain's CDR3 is CASSGGAEGETQYFGP.